These 13 T cell receptor beta chains were all obtained from the same sample, sequenced in a study of cytomegalovirus exposure and HLA in healthy donors. PCR amplification relied on 60 Vbeta primers (plus 13 Jbeta primers). TCRdb's copy holds only in-frame clones and misses some; the assay was immunoSEQ multiplex PCR. Of approximately 44,000 clones detected, around 65% appear once; the ten largest clones hold approximately 8.4%. Sequencing was done on a sample of PBMCs. The origin of the receptors is a human donor in good health.

The chain couples TRBV6-1 to TRBJ1-6, with TRBD1 matching over 8 bases. With V trimmed by 8 bases and J by 7 bases, 1 base remained unmatched. Looked up from germline, CDR1 is MNHNS and CDR2 is SASEGT. CDR3 length: 12 amino acids. DNA of the CDR3: TGTGCCAGCGGACAGGGAAATTCACCCCTCCACTTT. This translates into CASGQGNSPLHF.

Of note for this clone: One end of the junction fails to match germline, which may point to a read error. The J gene is TRBJ1-1, the V gene TRBV7-2, with D possibly matching TRBD1 (6 bases). The germline V gene encodes CDR1 SGHTA and CDR2 FQGNSA. CDR3 length equals 12 residues. Here the CDR3 DNA reads TGTGCGAGCACGGACAGGAACACTGAAGCTTTCTTT. Amino acids: CASTDRNTEAFF.

This clone was counted a few times. V gene TRBV11-2 combines with J gene TRBJ1-4, with 7 nucleotides matching TRBD1. V lost 1 base, J lost 6 bases, and 8 bases stayed unmatched. This CDR3 has 16 amino acids. CDR1 and CDR2 (germline): SGHAT, FQNNGV. CDR3: CASSLGIGGTDEKLFF. The CDR3 DNA reads TGTGCCAGCAGCTTAGGAATAGGGGGCACGGATGAAAAACTGTTTTTT.

The chain employs TRBV6-6 and TRBJ2-3, with 13 bases fitting TRBD2. The germline CDR1 and CDR2 sequences are MNHNY and SVGAGI (reference sequence). Trimming took 6 bases from V and 6 from J; bases not matched to a gene: 6. CDR3 size: 15 residues. The CDR3 DNA follows: TGTGCCAGCAGCTCCGTGACTAGCGGGGGGGATACGCAGTATTTT. Translated, it gives CASSSVTSGGDTQYF.

CDR3 sequence: CASSQVNGDYNEQFF. As DNA, the CDR3 is TGCGCCAGCAGCCAAGTTAACGGGGACTACAATGAGCAGTTCTTC. J is TRBJ2-1 and V is TRBV4-3, with D maybe TRBD2 (5 bases). V lost 1 base to trimming and J lost 3 bases, with 10 bases between them. Germline CDR1 and CDR2: LGHNA and YSLEER. The CDR3 loop spans 15 amino acids.

In its sample, this clone was seen a few times. J is TRBJ1-5 and V is TRBV7-2; 7 bases align to TRBD1. The CDR3 is 15 amino acids. With V trimmed by 1 base and J by 3 bases, 3 bases remained unmatched. Looked up from germline, CDR1 is SGHTA and CDR2 is FQGNSA. CDR3 residues: CASSLEGTVNQPQHF. CDR3 coding DNA: TGTGCCAGCAGCTTAGAGGGGACAGTCAATCAGCCCCAGCATTTT.

This chain connects TRBV4-1 to TRBJ2-5; 7 nucleotides match TRBD2. The V segment lost 1 base and the J segment 4 bases; nucleotides outside the gene matches: 6. The CDR3 has 15 residues. Germline values: CDR1 MGHRA, CDR2 YSYEKL. The CDR3 here is CASSQGGLVRETQYF. The CDR3 DNA sequence: TGCGCCAGCAGCCAAGGAGGACTAGTCCGAGAGACCCAGTACTTC.

There are a few counts of this clone. The chain uses TRBV5-1 and TRBJ1-5; the match to TRBD1 covers 7 bases. The CDR3 totals 16 residues. V was pared by 3 bases and J by 0 bases, with 6 bases of the junction left unmatched. Per germline, CDR1 SGHRS and CDR2 YFSETQ. For the CDR3, the DNA is TGCGCCAGCAGCTCAGGGACAGATTTTAGCAATCAGCCCCAGCATTTT. Translated: CASSSGTDFSNQPQHF.

The rearrangement joins TRBV7-6 to TRBJ1-1; D is unresolved. The CDR3 runs 13 residues. V gave up 2 bases and J gave up 5 bases, with 9 bases separating them. Per germline, CDR1 SGHVS and CDR2 FNYEAQ. In DNA, the CDR3 is TGTGCCAGCAGCTTACCGGGTAGGACTGAAGCTTTCTTT. The encoded protein is CASSLPGRTEAFF.

This clone was found once. The chain carries TRBV7-2 and TRBJ1-5; tentative D call: TRBD1 (6 bases). CDR1 and CDR2 (germline): SGHTA, FQGNSA. The CDR3 has 14 amino acids. The V end lost 5 bases, the J end lost 6 bases, and 14 bases lay between the germline ends. The CDR3 DNA reads as TGTGCCAGCAGCGGGAGGGGGGAATTTCAGCCCCAGCATTTT. It is translated as CASSGRGEFQPQHF.

In nucleotides, the CDR3 is TGTGCCAGCAGTTTATTTGGACAGTCTACGGAGCAGTACTTC. Its protein product is CASSLFGQSTEQYF. The chain has TRBV27 and TRBJ2-7; TRBD1 might be the D (6 bases). Germline V gene data show CDR1 as MNHEY and CDR2 as SMNVEV (reference sequence). The CDR3 consists of 14 residues. The ends were cut back, 1 base at V and 7 bases at J, with 14 bases in the middle.

This sequence joins TRBV25-1 and TRBJ2-2; TRBD2 aligns across 8 bases. With 6 bases clipped from V and 2 bases from J, the junction kept 5 bases outside the gene matches. Looked up from germline, CDR1 is MGHDK and CDR2 is SYGVNS. There are 15 residues in the CDR3. CDR3 sequence reads: CASRGTRGNTGELFF. The DNA of the CDR3 is TGTGCCAGCAGAGGGACTAGGGGTAACACCGGGGAGCTGTTTTTT.

The chain carries TRBV30 and TRBJ1-5; the D gene is possibly TRBD1 (5 bases). The V and J ends lost 2 bases and 5 bases respectively, with 13 bases between them. The CDR3 extends over 14 amino acids. Germline CDR1 is GTSNPN and CDR2 is SVGIG (reference sequence). The CDR3 sequence is CAWSFDSIYQPQHF. CDR3 nucleotides: TGTGCCTGGAGTTTTGACAGCATTTATCAGCCCCAGCATTTT.